This is a list of T cell receptor beta chains from one sample in a study of T-cell reconstitution after alpha-beta-depleted transplantation in children. A single record per CDR3 protein comes from TCRdb applying MiXCR to the PCR reads. The sample lists about 270,000 distinct CDR3 sequences; approximately 9.8% were seen once. The sequencing used PBMCs from the stem cell graft donor, collected from the stem cell graft. These receptor sequences come from a human donor who donated a stem cell graft to a child with SCID. Each CDR3 is given with its conserved first and last residue. Fields, in order: V gene, CDR3 protein.

v_gene: TRBV2; CDR3aa: CASKSGLKETQYF
v_gene: TRBV3-1; CDR3aa: CASSQEISNTGELFF
v_gene: TRBV7-6; CDR3aa: CASSPEGKRAQYF
v_gene: TRBV12-3/TRBV12-4; CDR3aa: CASTPRARDEQFF
v_gene: TRBV12-3/TRBV12-4; CDR3aa: CASTMGAPMETQYF
v_gene: TRBV7-9; CDR3aa: CASSRSGGASNEQFF
v_gene: TRBV20-1; CDR3aa: CSAGRDTYEQYF
v_gene: TRBV20-1; CDR3aa: CSARDPGSHETQYF
v_gene: TRBV5-6; CDR3aa: CASRLTGAMEQFF
v_gene: TRBV5-6; CDR3aa: CASSPPAGTGELFF
v_gene: TRBV12-3/TRBV12-4; CDR3aa: CASSLGVMAGSMREQYF
v_gene: TRBV24-1; CDR3aa: CATSDVPCWYQPQHF
v_gene: TRBV7-3; CDR3aa: CASSSGVANEQFF
v_gene: TRBV2; CDR3aa: CASFAGTGDEKLFF
v_gene: TRBV9; CDR3aa: CASSVAKEGTLAKNIQYF
v_gene: TRBV27; CDR3aa: CASSLRQGPSSYNSPLHF
v_gene: TRBV5-6; CDR3aa: CASSFSTGRLDEAFF
v_gene: TRBV5-6; CDR3aa: CASSLVGWELFF